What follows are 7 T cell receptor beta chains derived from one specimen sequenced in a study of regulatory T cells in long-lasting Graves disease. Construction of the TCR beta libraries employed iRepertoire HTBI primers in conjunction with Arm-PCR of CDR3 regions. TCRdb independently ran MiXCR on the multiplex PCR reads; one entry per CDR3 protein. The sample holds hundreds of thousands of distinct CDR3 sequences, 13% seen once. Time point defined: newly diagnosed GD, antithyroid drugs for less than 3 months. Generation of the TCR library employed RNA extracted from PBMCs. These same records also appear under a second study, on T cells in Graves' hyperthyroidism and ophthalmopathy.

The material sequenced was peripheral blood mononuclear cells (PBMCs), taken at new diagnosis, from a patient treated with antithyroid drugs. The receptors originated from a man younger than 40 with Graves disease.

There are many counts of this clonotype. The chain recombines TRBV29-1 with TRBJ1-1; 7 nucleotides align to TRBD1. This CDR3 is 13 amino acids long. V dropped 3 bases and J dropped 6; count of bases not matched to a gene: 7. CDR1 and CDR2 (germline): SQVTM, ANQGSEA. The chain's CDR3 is CSVEVSGGSEAFF. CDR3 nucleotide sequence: TGCAGCGTTGAGGTGTCAGGGGGGTCTGAAGCTTTCTTT.

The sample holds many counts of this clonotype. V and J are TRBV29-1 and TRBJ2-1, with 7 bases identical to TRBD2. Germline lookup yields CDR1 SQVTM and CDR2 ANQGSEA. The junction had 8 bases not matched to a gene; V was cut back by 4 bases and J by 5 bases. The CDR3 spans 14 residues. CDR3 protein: CSVVGTTFNNEQFF. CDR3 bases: TGCAGCGTTGTCGGGACTACTTTTAACAATGAGCAGTTCTTC.

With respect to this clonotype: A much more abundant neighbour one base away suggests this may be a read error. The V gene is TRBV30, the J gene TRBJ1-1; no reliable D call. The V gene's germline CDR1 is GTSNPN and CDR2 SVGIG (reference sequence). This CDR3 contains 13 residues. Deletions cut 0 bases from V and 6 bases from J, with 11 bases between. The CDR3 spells CAWSVTRSAEAFF. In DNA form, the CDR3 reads TGTGCCTGGAGTGTAACCAGGTCTGCTGAAGCTTTCTTT.

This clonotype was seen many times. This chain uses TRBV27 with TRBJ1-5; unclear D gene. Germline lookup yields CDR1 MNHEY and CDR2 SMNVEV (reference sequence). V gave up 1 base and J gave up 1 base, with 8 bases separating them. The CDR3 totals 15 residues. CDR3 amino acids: CASSLLAGSNQPQHF. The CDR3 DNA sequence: TGTGCCAGCAGTTTATTAGCAGGCAGCAATCAGCCCCAGCATTTT.

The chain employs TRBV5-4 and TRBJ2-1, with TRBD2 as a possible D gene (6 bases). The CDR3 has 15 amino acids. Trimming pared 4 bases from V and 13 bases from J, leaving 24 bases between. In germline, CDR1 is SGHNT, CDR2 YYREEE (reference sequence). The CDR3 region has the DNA TGTGCCAGCAGCCTCCACGGGACTCCCAACGAATCTCAGTTCTTC. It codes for CASSLHGTPNESQFF.

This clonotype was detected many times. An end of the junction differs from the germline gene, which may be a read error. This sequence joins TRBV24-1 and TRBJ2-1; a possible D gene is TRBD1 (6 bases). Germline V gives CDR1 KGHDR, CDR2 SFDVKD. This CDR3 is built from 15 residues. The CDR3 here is CATSETGFAYNEQFF. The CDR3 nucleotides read TGTGCCACGAGTGAAACAGGGTTCGCTTACAATGAGCAGTTCTTC.

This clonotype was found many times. The DNA for the CDR3 is TGTGCCAGCAGCTTATTGGGCTCCGGTAATTCACCCCTCCACTTT. It yields the protein CASSLLGSGNSPLHF. V usage is TRBV7-2 and J usage is TRBJ1-6; D gene ambiguous. Trimming removed 2 bases at V and 6 bases at J, with 11 bases between. The CDR3 is 15 residues long. Per germline, CDR1 SGHTA and CDR2 FQGNSA.